This TCR beta chain was documented in a study of blood T cell repertoires in COVID-19. Study-level information: The United States, Italy and Spain were the sources of the acute and convalescent COVID-19 samples. Sources were T cells, B-cell-depleted T cells, or PBMCs; the material itself was cDNA or gDNA.

V was pared by 5 bases and J by 2 bases, with 12 bases between. Germline V gene sequence: CDR1 GTSNPN, CDR2 SVGIG (reference sequence). This CDR3 is built from 14 residues. Original processing methods: It was from reference gene primer amplification that nucleated cell counts were estimated. Assay: immunoSEQ multiplex PCR; the TCRdb copy retains only in-frame clones and omits some. The V and J calls and clone size were taken over from that table, and D and trimming were inferred from the DNA. The table lists about 250,000 clones, roughly 84% of them singletons. This clone was detected only a few times.

The receptor was derived from a middle-aged woman who had recovered from COVID-19. The chain has TRBV30 and TRBJ2-2; D is perhaps TRBD2 (5 bases). Sequencing was performed on peripheral blood. The CDR3 coding sequence is TGTGCCTGGGGGGAGATAACAAACACCGGGGAGCTGTTTTTT. As protein: CAWGEITNTGELFF.